This T cell receptor (beta chain) emerged from a study of blood T cell repertoires in COVID-19. As for the study in general: Nucleic acid was either cDNA or gDNA, and it came from T cells, B-cell-depleted T cells, or PBMCs.

The V segment lost 4 bases and the J segment 7 bases; nucleotides outside the gene matches: 8. Germline assignment: CDR1 SGDLS and CDR2 YYNGEE. The CDR3 is 16 amino acids. This clone appeared a few times. In the source study's methods: Nucleated cell number was recorded as an estimate derived from reference gene primer amplification. Only in-frame clones appear in the TCRdb table, and some are missing; sequencing was by immunoSEQ multiplex PCR. V, J and clone size were drawn from that table, and D and trimming were deduced from the DNA. The repertoire holds under 250,000 clones, with around four fifths as singletons.

The sequence came from a man aged 25 to 40 who had recovered from COVID-19. This chain joins TRBV9 and TRBJ1-6; TRBD1 agrees at 10 bases. Input material: peripheral blood. In DNA, the CDR3 is TGTGCCAGCAGCCAACTTCCGGGACAGGGGAATTCACCCCTCCACTTT. Encoded protein: CASSQLPGQGNSPLHF. Filled out from reference TRBV9 and TRBJ1-6, the complete variable domain reads DSGVTQTPKHLITATGQRVTLRCSPRSGDLSVYWYQQSLDQGLQFLIQYYNGEERAKGNILERFSAQQFPDLHSELNLSSLELGDSALYFCASSQLPGQGNSPLHFGNGTRLTVT.